This TCR beta chain originates from a study of CD8 T cells in ankylosing spondylitis. General study points: Disease-linked clones reportedly concentrated significantly in matched ankylosing spondylitis synovial fluid. Disease-linked clones were CD8+ and relatively rare in peripheral blood. Blood of patients with ankylosing spondylitis appeared to be characterized by a TCR beta motif of about eight highly homologous variants.

Germline V lookup: CDR1 SQVTM, CDR2 ANQGSEA. This CDR3 spans 13 amino acids. With 1 base removed from V and 3 bases from J, the gap between germline ends came to 7 bases. This clonotype was picked up many times. What it binds is not known. It was by quantitative 5'-RACE with molecular barcodes that TCR beta libraries were made. TCRdb reprocessed the 5' RACE reads via MiXCR and lists one record per CDR3 protein. The table has a few hundred thousand distinct CDR3 sequences, roughly 11% seen once. The TCR originated in a female donor with ankylosing spondylitis or in good health (not recorded which). The chain joins TRBV29-1 to TRBJ1-3; D is unclear. Sample: blood, either unsorted or a sorted T cell fraction (not recorded which). DNA for the CDR3: TGCAGCGTTGAAGGCGGCGGTGGAAACACCATATATTTT. This codes for CSVEGGGGNTIYF.